One TCR beta chain is described in this entry. What it binds is not known. This sample was included in a study of T cell repertoires in cytomegalovirus infection. TCRdb recomputed calls from the reads with MiXCR, one row per CDR3 protein. Of 400,000 to 600,000 distinct CDR3 sequences in the sample, about 42% were seen once. This TCR was sampled from a human donor in good health (CMV status not recorded). Some clones in this sample may be carry-over from other donors' samples. The sample consisted of cultured PBMCs, taken from culture after CMV antigen stimulation.

The CDR3 DNA is TGTGCCAGCAGTCGGGGGACAGGTACCAATCAGCCCCAGCATTTT. Translating gives CASSRGTGTNQPQHF. The V gene is TRBV28, the J gene TRBJ1-5; 8 bases match TRBD1. Trimming cost V 5 bases and J 3 bases; bases outside gene matches: 6. From germline, CDR1 is MDHEN and CDR2 SYDVKM. This CDR3 spans 15 amino acids.